A selection of T cell receptor beta chains follows, all from one sample in a study of shared clonotypes between healthy human individuals. Using immunoSEQ multiplex PCR, the repertoire was profiled, and TCRdb retains in-frame clones only, with some absent. The table lists some 2,400,000 clones, about 94% of them singletons. Specimen: naive CD4+ T cells sorted from blood. These TCRs come from a man between 18 and 35 years old in good health. CDR3s include the opening cysteine and the closing phenylalanine or tryptophan. D genes are given only for firm matches. Clone size, where shown, is once, few, many, or a class for clones that have expanded.

v_gene,d_gene,abundance,j_gene,CDR3nt,CDR3aa
TRBV5-4,TRBD2,.,TRBJ2-1,TGTGCCAGCAGCCCAATTCAGCGGGGGGAGGATGAGCAGTTCTTC,CASSPIQRGEDEQFF
TRBV30,.,.,TRBJ2-3,TGTGCCTGGAGTAAAACCGCCGCAGGGCCTTTTTTTACTAGCACAGATACGCAGTATTTT,CAWSKTAAGPFFTSTDTQYF
TRBV2,.,.,TRBJ2-6,TGTGCCAGCAGTGAGTCGCGCGGGGCCAACGTCCTGACTTTC,CASSESRGANVLTF
TRBV18,TRBD1,.,TRBJ1-5,TGTGCCAGCTCACCCAGGGGGAGTGATAGCAATCAGCCCCAGCATTTT,CASSPRGSDSNQPQHF
TRBV2,.,.,TRBJ2-5,TGTGCCAGCAGTGGGGGGGAACGTCTCCGGGTGGAGACCCAGTACTTC,CASSGGERLRVETQYF
TRBV2,.,.,TRBJ1-4,TGTGCCAGCAGTCCTACAGGGAGCCTCGGCGAAAAACTGTTTTTT,CASSPTGSLGEKLFF
TRBV10-3,.,.,TRBJ2-7,TGTGCCATCAAATCCAGCTCCTACGAGCAGTACTTC,CAIKSSSYEQYF
TRBV5-1,TRBD1,.,TRBJ1-5,TGCGCCAGCAGCCGTTCAGGGGGAGAGGATCAGCCCCAGCATTTT,CASSRSGGEDQPQHF
TRBV10-3,TRBD2,.,TRBJ2-1,TGTGCCACCTGTAGCTTTACTAGCGGGACCTACAATGAGCAGTTCTTC,CATCSFTSGTYNEQFF
TRBV29-1,.,once,TRBJ1-4,TGCAGCTCCCGGGACGGTACTAATGAAAAACTGTTTTTT,CSSRDGTNEKLFF
TRBV28,.,.,TRBJ1-1,TGTGCCAGCAGTTTACGCCGGCCGAACACTGAAGCTTTCTTT,CASSLRRPNTEAFF
TRBV5-4,.,once,TRBJ2-7,TGTGCCAGCAGCCAGGGGGGTCAGGGCGAGCAGTACTTC,CASSQGGQGEQYF
TRBV7-2,TRBD1,once,TRBJ2-7,TGTGCCAGCAGCTCAACGGACAGGTCGATCTCCTACGAGCAGTACTTC,CASSSTDRSISYEQYF
TRBV7-2,TRBD2,.,TRBJ2-5,TGTGCCAGCAGCTTTGGGGGAGGGGAAAGAGAGACCCAGTACTTC,CASSFGGGERETQYF
TRBV2,TRBD1,.,TRBJ2-6,TGTGCCAGCAGTCACCGCCGGGACAGGGGGCCCTCTGGGGCCAACGTCCTGACTTTC,CASSHRRDRGPSGANVLTF
TRBV4-1,.,.,TRBJ2-6,TGCGCCAGCAGCCAAGTACGCTCTGGGGCCAACGTCCTGACTTTC,CASSQVRSGANVLTF
TRBV30,.,.,TRBJ1-6,TGTGCCTGGAGGGAGATGGTTTTGACACCCCTCCACTTT,CAWREMVLTPLHF
TRBV4-1,.,.,TRBJ2-2,TGCGCCAGCAGCCATCCTGGGGGCGTTACCGGGGAGCTGTTTTTT,CASSHPGGVTGELFF
TRBV6-6,TRBD2,.,TRBJ2-1,TGTGCCAGCAGGACTAGCGGGAGTCCCTACAATGAGCAGTTCTTC,CASRTSGSPYNEQFF
TRBV15,.,.,TRBJ2-3,TGTGCCACCAGCAGGGGATGGGGACCCAGGACAGATACGCAGTATTTT,CATSRGWGPRTDTQYF
TRBV28,TRBD1,.,TRBJ1-6,TGTGCCAGCAGTTCCGGGACAGGGGGTTCCTATAATTCACCCCTCCACTTT,CASSSGTGGSYNSPLHF
TRBV6-1,.,.,TRBJ1-2,TGTGCCAGCTCGAACAGGGAACACTATGGCTACACCTTC,CASSNREHYGYTF
TRBV5-6,.,.,TRBJ2-2,TGTGCCAGCAGCTTAGTAAGCGCCGGGGAGCTGTTTTTT,CASSLVSAGELFF
TRBV30,.,.,TRBJ1-2,TGTGCCTGGAGTGGGCAGGGATATGGCTACACCTTC,CAWSGQGYGYTF
TRBV5-1,TRBD1,.,TRBJ1-6,TGCGCCAGCAGCTCCGGCTATATCGGGACAGCCTATAATTCACCCCTCCACTTT,CASSSGYIGTAYNSPLHF
TRBV27,.,.,TRBJ1-5,TGTGCCAGCAGTTTATCGGAGGGGCTGACCCAGCATTTT,CASSLSEGLTQHF
TRBV30,.,once,TRBJ2-5,TGTGCCTGGACAGTGAACAGGGACCAAGAGACCCAGTACTTC,CAWTVNRDQETQYF
TRBV7-2,.,.,TRBJ2-7,TGTGCCAGCAGCTTACTAGGGGGGAACTCCTACGAGCAGTACTTC,CASSLLGGNSYEQYF
TRBV7-2,.,.,TRBJ2-1,TGTGCCAGCAGCCCCGGGACGCCCGGTGAGCAGTTCTTC,CASSPGTPGEQFF
TRBV10-3,.,.,TRBJ2-7,TGTGCCATCAGGGAGAACGGACCCTACGAGCAGTACTTC,CAIRENGPYEQYF
TRBV5-1,TRBD1,.,TRBJ1-2,TGCGCCAGCAGCATCGGGACAGAGATCTATGGCTACACCTTC,CASSIGTEIYGYTF
TRBV5-1,TRBD1,.,TRBJ2-3,TGCGCCAGCAAGACCGAGGGGGCGAGGGGCACAGATACGCAGTATTTT,CASKTEGARGTDTQYF
TRBV27,.,.,TRBJ2-4,TGTGCCAGCAGTTTGGGCGGGACGGCCAAAAACATTCAGTACTTC,CASSLGGTAKNIQYF
TRBV5-4,.,.,TRBJ2-3,TGTGCCAGCAGCCACGGAGACACAGATACGCAGTATTTT,CASSHGDTDTQYF
TRBV15,.,.,TRBJ2-7,TGTGCCACCAGCACACACTTAGTAGGAGGCGAGCAGTACTTC,CATSTHLVGGEQYF
TRBV7-9,TRBD2,.,TRBJ2-7,TGTGCCAGCAGCTTAGATTTGAGGGAGGGCGAGCAGTACTTC,CASSLDLREGEQYF
TRBV27,TRBD1,.,TRBJ2-7,TGTGCCAGCAGTCCAGACAGGGGGCCCTACGAGCAGTACTTC,CASSPDRGPYEQYF
TRBV5-6,TRBD1,.,TRBJ2-3,TGTGCCAGCAGCCCCAGGACAGGGGGGGATACGCAGTATTTT,CASSPRTGGDTQYF
TRBV5-1,.,.,TRBJ2-3,TGCGCCAGCAGCAGCACTGCCTACACAGATACGCAGTATTTT,CASSSTAYTDTQYF
TRBV7-9,.,.,TRBJ2-7,TGTGCCAGCAGCTTAGCCCTTTTGATGAGCGGGTACTCCTACGAGCAGTACTTC,CASSLALLMSGYSYEQYF
TRBV18,.,.,TRBJ1-2,TGTGCCAGCTCACTGAACCGTGGGGATGGCTACACCTTC,CASSLNRGDGYTF
TRBV5-1,TRBD1,.,TRBJ2-3,TGCGCCAGCAGCCTCGGACAGGGGGCGGGTACAGATACGCAGTATTTT,CASSLGQGAGTDTQYF
TRBV28,.,.,TRBJ2-3,TGTGCCAGCAGTCCTCCCACGGGCGTCACAGATACGCAGTATTTT,CASSPPTGVTDTQYF
TRBV19,TRBD1,.,TRBJ2-7,TGTGCCAGTAGCCCAGGGGGCTCCTACGAGCAGTACTTC,CASSPGGSYEQYF
TRBV25-1,TRBD2,.,TRBJ2-7,TGTGCCAGCAATCGGCTCTACCGGACTAGCGGGAGAGGGGAGCAGTACTTC,CASNRLYRTSGRGEQYF
TRBV4-1,.,.,TRBJ1-2,TGCGCCAGCAGCCGGGAACGATTATATGGCTACACCTTC,CASSRERLYGYTF
TRBV6-7,.,.,TRBJ2-7,TGTGCCAGCAGTTACTTCGGGATTTGCCACGAGCAGTACTTC,CASSYFGICHEQYF
TRBV30,TRBD1,.,TRBJ2-7,TGTGCCTGGAGTCGGACAGGGAGGTCCTACGAGCAGTACTTC,CAWSRTGRSYEQYF